Listed below are T cell receptor beta chains from one sample, sequenced in a study of CD4 T cells in relation to SARS-CoV-2 and coronaviruses. TCRdb's copy holds only in-frame clones and misses some; the assay was immunoSEQ multiplex PCR. The sample yields approximately 41,000 clones, around four fifths seen once. Their antigen targets remain unknown. Sequencing input: memory CD4+ T cells from PBMCs, cultured in vitro. These receptors all come from an adult with COVID-19. The CDR3 runs from the conserved cysteine through the conserved F or W. The order of the fields is V gene, CDR3 protein.

>TRBV30
CAWSVFLDTQYF
>TRBV7-9
CASSPGGDTIYF
>TRBV28
CASSFGLYEQYF
>TRBV28
CASSSGRGLGYTF
>TRBV20-1
CSASPQETQYF
>TRBV11-3
CASSLDQESEQFF
>TRBV18
CASSPQPRQGREYF
>TRBV18
CASSPSDSRVEQYF
>TRBV19
CASSTGARQPQHF
>TRBV28
CASRNERILTDTQYF
>TRBV5-1
CASSLETEQYF
>TRBV2
CASSEALGPRVYVQFF
>TRBV7-7
CASSDGGLAGLETQYF
>TRBV9
CASSVIQRKDREVWNEQFF
>TRBV2
CASSVGEDYSNQPQHF
>TRBV27
CASHARSNRDRGFEQYF
>TRBV3-1/TRBV3-2
CASSLGLAGYEQYF